What follows is one T cell receptor (beta chain) and its context. No antigen is known for it. The ViraFEST assay expanded antigen-specific CD4+ T cells with viral peptide pools before sequencing. After around nine days in culture, the CD4+ T cells were isolated. Vaccinated recipients, who were negative for nucleocapsid antibodies, had no history of SARS-CoV-2 infection. This sample is drawn from a study of vaccination effects on CD4 cells after COVID-19. V gave up 4 bases and J gave up 4 bases, with 10 bases separating them. Germline V gives CDR1 SGHAT, CDR2 FQNNGV. CDR3 length equals 13 residues. Study-wide points: Common cold coronaviruses were cross-recognized by only 1 of 255 vaccine-induced clones in healthy vaccinees. At late timepoints after vaccination, vaccine- and infection-induced clones shrank markedly.

Profiling relied on immunoSEQ multiplex PCR, and the TCRdb table lists in-frame clones only, not all of them. The sample yields fewer than 70,000 clones, approximately 80% seen once. V usage is TRBV11-2 and J usage is TRBJ2-5; D uncertain. This sequence was found in a human donor who received a COVID-19 vaccine. The sample in question was CD4+ T cells from PBMCs cultured with SARS-CoV-2 spike peptides, obtained before COVID-19 vaccination. The CDR3 region has the DNA TGTGCCAGCAGCTGGCGCAGAGGAGAGACCCAGTACTTC. Protein product: CASSWRRGETQYF. The full variable domain, completed using reference TRBV11-2 and TRBJ2-5, is EAGVAQSPRYKIIEKRQSVAFWCNPISGHATLYWYQQILGQGPKLLIQFQNNGVVDDSQLPKDRFSAERLKGVDSTLKIQPAKLEDSAVYLCASSWRRGETQYFGPGTRLLVL.